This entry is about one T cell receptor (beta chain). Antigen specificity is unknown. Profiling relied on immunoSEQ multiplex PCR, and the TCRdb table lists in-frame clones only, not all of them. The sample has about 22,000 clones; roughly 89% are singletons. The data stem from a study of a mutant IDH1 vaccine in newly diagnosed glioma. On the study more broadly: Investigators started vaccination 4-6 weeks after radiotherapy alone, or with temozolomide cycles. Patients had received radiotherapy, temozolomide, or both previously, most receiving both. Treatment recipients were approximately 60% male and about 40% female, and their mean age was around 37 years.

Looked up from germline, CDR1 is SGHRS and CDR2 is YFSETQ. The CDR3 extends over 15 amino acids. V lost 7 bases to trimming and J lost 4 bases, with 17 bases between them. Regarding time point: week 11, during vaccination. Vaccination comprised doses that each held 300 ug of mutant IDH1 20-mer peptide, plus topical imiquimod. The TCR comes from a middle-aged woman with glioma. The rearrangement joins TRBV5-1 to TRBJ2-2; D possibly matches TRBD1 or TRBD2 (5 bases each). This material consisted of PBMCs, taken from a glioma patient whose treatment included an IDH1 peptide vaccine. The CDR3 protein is CASRGQRLSTGELFF. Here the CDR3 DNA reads TGCGCCAGCCGCGGACAAAGACTATCCACCGGGGAGCTGTTTTTT. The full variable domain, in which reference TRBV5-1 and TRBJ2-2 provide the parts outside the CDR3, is KAGVTQTPRYLIKTRGQQVTLSCSPISGHRSVSWYQQTPGQGLQFLFEYFSETQRNKGNFPGRFSGRQFSNSRSEMNVSTLELGDSALYLCASRGQRLSTGELFFGEGSRLTVL.